This T cell receptor beta chain was profiled in a study of neoadjuvant anti-PD-1 for oral cavity cancer. Study-level background: Non-progressing patients received a fourth nivolumab dose near day 43, then surgery on days 50-56. Study outcomes and limitations: Each response group had just a few patients in TCR analyses.

Concerning this clone: Its antigen remains unknown.

The V end lost 2 bases, the J end lost 0 bases, and 15 bases lay between the germline ends. This CDR3 is 17 amino acids long. Looked up from germline, CDR1 is MNHEY and CDR2 is SMNVEV (reference sequence). Documented time point: after neoadjuvant nivolumab, at surgical resection. Blood cells were analyzed directly, without culture or expansion. Sequencing used immunoSEQ multiplex PCR; TCRdb keeps in-frame clones, though not all of them. Seen here are roughly 13,000 clones, over 70% observed once, and the top ten hold about 2.2%. The chain uses TRBV27 and TRBJ2-3, with D uncertain. Specimen: PBMCs, collected after nivolumab (anti-PD-1) treatment. The TCR originated in a person aged 35-79 years with oral cavity squamous cell carcinoma. In nucleotides, the CDR3 is TGTGCCAGCAGTTTAGGGATTTTGGGAATTAGCACAGATACGCAGTATTTT. The encoded protein is CASSLGILGISTDTQYF.